Presented here are 15 T cell receptor beta chains from one specimen sequenced in a study of T cell changes during pregnancy in multiple sclerosis (dated by TCRdb to the late 2010s). Library preparation was by the immunoSEQ multiplex PCR assay. In TCRdb, the immuneACCESS table is reduced to in-frame sequences with V and J assigned. These tables do not hold every clone; where another copy was compared, an unresolved V gene accounts for under half, and the others remain unexplained. The sample records tens of thousands of clones, approximately 94% of which are singletons. The biggest ten clones account for about 0.8% of the sample. The source was peripheral blood, collected in the third trimester of pregnancy. These receptor sequences come from a female donor with multiple sclerosis, enrolled in a pregnancy study.

This sequence joins TRBV7-9 and TRBJ1-2, with TRBD1 as a possible D gene (6 bases). This CDR3 has 13 amino acids. CDR1 and CDR2 (germline): SEHNR, FQNEAQ (reference sequence). V lost 1 base to trimming and J lost 7 bases, with 10 bases between them. The CDR3 reads CASSLVQGSGYTF. CDR3 nucleotides: TGTGCCAGCAGCTTAGTTCAGGGGTCTGGCTACACCTTC.

The rearrangement links TRBV6-5 to TRBJ1-1; D perhaps matches TRBD1 (5 bases). The CDR3 has 14 amino acids. The germline gives CDR1 MNHEY, CDR2 SVGAGI. Trimming stripped 6 bases from V and 4 bases from J, with 15 bases between. CDR3 sequence: CASRGRSRGTEAFF. The CDR3 region has the DNA TGTGCCAGCAGGGGGCGGTCGCGTGGCACTGAAGCTTTCTTT.

This chain links TRBV5-1 with TRBJ2-1, with 9 positions matching TRBD1. The germline CDR1 and CDR2 sequences are SGHRS and YFSETQ. This CDR3 region has 17 residues. V dropped 2 bases and J dropped 0; count of bases not matched to a gene: 6. The CDR3 DNA is TGCGCCAGCAGCTTTCGGGACAGGGCTTTCTCCTACAATGAGCAGTTCTTC. Its protein is CASSFRDRAFSYNEQFF.

The chain employs TRBV12-5 and TRBJ1-2, with TRBD1 matching 7 bases. Per the germline V gene, CDR1 is LGHNT and CDR2 is FRNRAP. The CDR3 covers 14 residues. J lost 0 bases, V lost 7 bases, and 5 bases had no gene match. The CDR3, as DNA: TGTGCTAGTGTAGCCACAGGGGCTAACTATGGCTACACCTTC. Its protein is CASVATGANYGYTF.

CDR3 sequence: CASRDIMNTEAFF. DNA of the CDR3: TGCGCCAGCAGGGACATCATGAACACTGAAGCTTTCTTT. The chain couples TRBV10-2 to TRBJ1-1, with D tentatively TRBD1 (5 bases). V lost 6 bases and J 0 bases, leaving 8 bases between the germline ends. From germline, CDR1 is WSHSY and CDR2 SAAADI. This CDR3 is built from 13 residues.

This chain's CDR3 is CSVVYLAGRGEQFF. CDR3 DNA sequence: TGCAGCGTTGTGTATCTAGCGGGTCGCGGTGAGCAGTTCTTC. This chain links TRBV29-1 with TRBJ2-1; 8 bases are a match to TRBD2. This CDR3 has 14 amino acids. Germline V CDR1 and CDR2: SQVTM, ANQGSEA. Trimming removed 4 bases from V and 9 bases from J; junction bases left unmatched: 11.

The chain combines TRBV30 with TRBJ2-7, with D possibly TRBD2 on 6 matching bases. CDR1 and CDR2 (germline): GTSNPN, SVGIG (reference sequence). V lost 0 bases to trimming and J lost 2 bases, with 11 bases between them. This CDR3 is built from 14 residues. The CDR3 coding sequence is TGTGCCTGGAGTGTAGGAGGGAGCACCTACGAGCAGTACTTC. This gives the protein CAWSVGGSTYEQYF.

Here the CDR3 DNA reads TGTGCCTGGAGTCTCAATACAGGGGATGGCTACACCTTC. This codes for CAWSLNTGDGYTF. The V gene is TRBV30, the J gene TRBJ1-2; the match to TRBD1 covers 7 bases. The J segment lost 6 bases and the V segment lost 2 bases, leaving 6 bases of the junction unmatched. Looked up from germline, CDR1 is GTSNPN and CDR2 is SVGIG (reference sequence). The CDR3 spans 13 residues.

The V and J genes are TRBV18 and TRBJ1-3; the D gene is possibly TRBD1 (6 bases). Germline V gives CDR1 KGHSH, CDR2 LQKENI. CDR3 length equals 17 residues. Deletions cut 3 bases from V and 0 bases from J, with 15 bases between. This CDR3 is CASSPPTGMSSGNTIYF. The CDR3 DNA sequence: TGTGCCAGCTCACCCCCGACAGGCATGAGCTCTGGAAACACCATATATTTT.

This clone has only one observation. The chain couples TRBV11-2 to TRBJ2-1; 14 bases agree with TRBD2. The junction had 3 bases not matched to a gene; V was cut back by 1 base and J by 4 bases. This CDR3 region has 17 residues. Germline V gene sequence: CDR1 SGHAT, CDR2 FQNNGV. The CDR3 DNA sequence: TGTGCCAGCAGCTTAGCGGGGACTAGCGGGGGTTACAATGAGCAGTTCTTC. Residues: CASSLAGTSGGYNEQFF.

This chain links TRBV7-2 with TRBJ2-3; 13 bases line up with TRBD2. After removal of 3 bases from V and 4 bases from J, the junction contained 7 bases not matched to a gene. From germline, CDR1 is SGHTA and CDR2 FQGNSA. The CDR3 is 17 amino acids. CDR3 region: CASSFLPTSGRSDTQYF. DNA of the CDR3: TGTGCCAGCAGCTTCCTTCCGACTAGCGGGAGGTCAGATACGCAGTATTTT.

This clone has just a few counts. The gene calls are TRBV28 and TRBJ1-2, with TRBD1 identical over 10 bases. The CDR3 has 12 amino acids. V was clipped by 9 bases and J by 5 bases; unmatched bases: 3. Looked up from germline, CDR1 is MDHEN and CDR2 is SYDVKM. CDR3 sequence reads: CASKGQGYGYTF. The DNA of the CDR3 is TGTGCCAGTAAGGGACAGGGGTATGGCTACACCTTC.

The chain carries TRBV6-1 and TRBJ1-4; D ambiguous. The CDR3 has 15 amino acids. Germline loops: CDR1 MNHNS, CDR2 SASEGT. V lost 3 bases and J lost 4, with 12 bases in between. The CDR3 DNA is TGTGCCAGCAGTGATGGCCTGCACCTTAATGAAAAACTGTTTTTT. This gives the protein CASSDGLHLNEKLFF.

V usage is TRBV19 and J usage is TRBJ1-3; D is unclear. CDR1 LNHDA and CDR2 SQIVND come from the germline V gene (reference sequence). V was shortened by 2 bases and J by 0 bases, with 5 bases between the two germline ends. This CDR3 region has 14 residues. As DNA, the CDR3 is TGTGCCAGTAGTATACCCGGCTCTGGAAACACCATATATTTT. It specifies CASSIPGSGNTIYF.

This clone was recorded only once. This chain connects TRBV28 to TRBJ2-1; 14 bases fit TRBD2. V lost 4 bases, J lost 6 bases, and 8 bases stayed unmatched. CDR1 is MDHEN, CDR2 SYDVKM, per germline. This CDR3 is built from 17 residues. The CDR3 here is CASSSGLAGVVGNEQFF. CDR3 nucleotides: TGTGCCAGCAGTTCGGGACTAGCGGGAGTAGTTGGCAATGAGCAGTTCTTC.